This passage covers 3 T cell receptor beta chains from one sample sequenced in a study of glioma-infiltrating T cells. Using RNA template, CDR3s of TCR alpha and beta were amplified with iRepertoire arm-PCR. From the multiplex PCR reads, TCRdb called clonotypes with MiXCR, one entry per CDR3 protein. Among 100,000 to 150,000 distinct CDR3 sequences listed, roughly 24% were seen once. The specimen sequenced was glioma tissue, nonneoplastic brain tissue, or PBMCs (not recorded which). These receptors were collected from a human donor with low-grade glioma or glioblastoma, undergoing nonglioma brain surgery, or in good health (not recorded which).

This clonotype has a count of ten or more. The V call is TRBV4-3, the J call TRBJ2-3, with 10 bases identical to TRBD2. The CDR3 runs to 17 residues. Trimming removed 2 bases from V and 4 bases from J; junction bases left unmatched: 9. Germline-derived CDR1 and CDR2 are LGHNA and YSLEER. CDR3 nucleotide sequence: TGCGCCAGCAGCCAATTAGGGCTAGCGGGAGCTGCAGATACGCAGTATTTT. It yields the protein CASSQLGLAGAADTQYF.

This clonotype turned up a few times. CDR3 amino acids: CASTSQGDEQFF. Written as DNA, the CDR3 is TGTGCCAGCACCTCTCAGGGGGATGAGCAGTTCTTC. V is TRBV12-3 or TRBV12-4 and J is TRBJ2-1; 7 bases map to TRBD1. CDR3 length equals 12 residues. V dropped 7 bases and J dropped 8; count of bases not matched to a gene: 5.

This sequence joins TRBV7-6 and TRBJ2-2; 7 nucleotides match TRBD2. The CDR3 is 14 residues long. After removal of 9 bases from V and 4 bases from J, the junction contained 8 bases not matched to a gene. Germline V CDR1 and CDR2: SGHVS, FNYEAQ. The CDR3: CASARELATGELFF. The CDR3 DNA sequence: TGTGCCAGTGCGCGGGAGTTGGCCACCGGGGAGCTGTTTTTT.